A selection of T cell receptor beta chains follows, all from one sample in a study of patients and donors after allogeneic stem cell transplantation. From the RT-PCR reads, TCRdb called clonotypes with MiXCR, one entry per CDR3 protein. Of approximately 99,000 distinct CDR3 sequences in the sample, about a third were seen once. The sequenced sample consisted of blood, either unsorted or a sorted T cell fraction (not recorded which). These receptors were collected from a human donor who was either an allogeneic HSCT recipient or a stem cell or donor lymphocyte infusion donor (not recorded which). It is not recorded whose cells these are; they may come from a transplant donor. CDR3s include the opening cysteine and the closing phenylalanine or tryptophan. Fields, in order: CDR3 protein, CDR3 DNA, J gene, D gene, clone size, V gene. A D gene is named only where the DNA matches it firmly. Size values are once, few and many counts, or a class for expanded clones, and some rows have none.

CDR3 protein: CASSLTGHPGKLFF
CDR3 DNA: TGTGCCAGCAGCCTGACAGGGCACCCTGGGAAACTGTTTTTT
J gene: TRBJ1-4
D gene: TRBD1
clone size: -
V gene: TRBV7-6

CDR3 protein: CASSLSVNQPQHF
CDR3 DNA: TGCGCCAGCAGCTTGAGCGTCAATCAGCCCCAGCATTTT
J gene: TRBJ1-5
D gene: -
clone size: -
V gene: TRBV5-1

CDR3 protein: CATSRGWATEAFF
CDR3 DNA: TGTGCCACCAGCAGGGGATGGGCCACTGAAGCTTTCTTT
J gene: TRBJ1-1
D gene: -
clone size: few
V gene: TRBV15

CDR3 protein: CASSPPQGVRTEAFF
CDR3 DNA: TGTGCCAGCTCACCACCACAGGGGGTAAGGACTGAAGCTTTCTTT
J gene: TRBJ1-1
D gene: TRBD1
clone size: few
V gene: TRBV18

CDR3 protein: CASTSSPTSYNEQFF
CDR3 DNA: TGCGCCAGCACTAGTTCTCCGACCTCCTACAATGAGCAGTTCTTC
J gene: TRBJ2-1
D gene: -
clone size: few
V gene: TRBV5-1

CDR3 protein: CATSRDRWNNEQFF
CDR3 DNA: TGTGCCACCAGCCGAGACAGGTGGAACAATGAGCAGTTCTTC
J gene: TRBJ2-1
D gene: -
clone size: many
V gene: TRBV15

CDR3 protein: CAWSVQEFETQYF
CDR3 DNA: TGTGCCTGGAGTGTACAAGAGTTTGAGACCCAGTACTTC
J gene: TRBJ2-5
D gene: -
clone size: -
V gene: TRBV30

CDR3 protein: CAISGSGHYNEQFF
CDR3 DNA: TGTGCCATCTCGGGGAGCGGGCATTACAATGAGCAGTTCTTC
J gene: TRBJ2-1
D gene: -
clone size: few
V gene: TRBV10-3

CDR3 protein: CASSTIYGYTF
CDR3 DNA: TGTGCCAGCAGTACAATCTATGGCTACACCTTC
J gene: TRBJ1-2
D gene: -
clone size: few
V gene: TRBV28

CDR3 protein: CATSSDSNSPLHF
CDR3 DNA: TGTGCCACCAGCAGCGACAGTAATTCACCCCTCCACTTT
J gene: TRBJ1-6
D gene: -
clone size: few
V gene: TRBV15

CDR3 protein: CASSLVVRASNQPQHF
CDR3 DNA: TGCGCCAGCAGCTTGGTGGTCCGGGCTAGCAATCAGCCCCAGCATTTT
J gene: TRBJ1-5
D gene: -
clone size: -
V gene: TRBV5-1

CDR3 protein: CASSTRQGRNYGYTF
CDR3 DNA: TGTGCCAGCAGCACCCGGCAGGGGCGAAATTATGGCTACACCTTC
J gene: TRBJ1-2
D gene: -
clone size: -
V gene: TRBV7-9